The clone carrying this T cell receptor beta chain has just a few counts. The protocol was immunoSEQ multiplex PCR, while the TCRdb copy is restricted to in-frame clones and leaves out a portion. This table has about 220,000 clones, around 80% appearing once. This specimen belongs to a study of blood T cell repertoires in COVID-19. CDR3 length: 18 residues. Germline assignment: CDR1 SGHRS and CDR2 YFSETQ. J gave up 7 bases and V 4 bases, and 15 bases lay outside the gene matches. Sequencing was performed on peripheral blood. The clonotype comes from a human donor in a cohort sampled during active COVID-19. The rearrangement uses TRBV5-1 and TRBJ1-4; TRBD1 matches at 11 bases. The CDR3 bases are TGCGCCAGCAGCCCCCGTCGGGGACAGGGGGATCTCGGTGAAAAACTGTTTTTT. This translates into CASSPRRGQGDLGEKLFF.